What follows is one TCR beta chain and its context. These data originate in a study of blood T cell repertoires in COVID-19. Study overall: The origin of the acute and convalescent COVID-19 samples was the United States, Italy and Spain. Sample material is recorded as cDNA or gDNA derived from T cells, B-cell-depleted T cells, or PBMCs.

Under the authors' procedure: Estimates of nucleated cell counts were drawn from the amplification of reference gene primers. Sequencing used immunoSEQ multiplex PCR; TCRdb keeps in-frame clones, though not all of them. V, J and clone size were drawn from that table, and D and trimming were deduced from the DNA. The sample has hundreds of thousands of clones, around 86% seen once. The CDR3 sequence is 16 residues long. Germline V gene lookup returns CDR1 SGHNT and CDR2 YYREEE (reference sequence). The V end was cut by 0 bases, the J end by 0 bases, with 12 bases between. Enrollment of patients from Seattle took place during active infection, with longitudinal follow-up.

This TCR was recovered from a woman older than 75 with COVID-19, enrolled during active disease. The V call is TRBV5-4, the J call TRBJ1-1; no reliable D call. The sample was peripheral blood. The CDR3 DNA reads TGTGCCAGCAGCTTGGACGGGATTCGCATGAACACTGAAGCTTTCTTT. It is translated as CASSLDGIRMNTEAFF.